The clone carrying this T cell receptor (beta chain) showed up many times. The antigen is unknown. This sample stems from a study of CD8+CD57+ T cells in acquired aplastic anemia. As for the study in general: Sorted CD4+ and CD8+ cells gave a mean 3.2 ug DNA, range about 0.19 to 27.4 ug. Findings and limits, study-wide: It was found that roughly 31 CD8+ CDR3 sequences were shared between patients and controls. CD8+ Simpson's diversity showed no significant patient-control difference.

The length of the CDR3 is 15 residues. Germline loops: CDR1 MNHNS, CDR2 SASEGT. V lost 0 bases and J 1 base, leaving 7 bases between the germline ends. All patients picked for sequencing had shown, by flow cytometry, an expansion of CD8+CD57+ cells. Severe acquired aplastic anemia was the diagnosis recorded for all patients. Profiling of TCR beta VDJ combinations and CDR3 sequences used genomic DNA as template. TCRdb recomputed calls from the reads with MiXCR, one row per CDR3 protein. The table includes over 150,000 distinct CDR3 sequences, about 54% detected once. This clonotype was obtained from a human donor with aplastic anemia. The chain employs TRBV6-1 and TRBJ2-1; D might be TRBD2 (6 bases). Sequences were obtained from sorted CD4+, CD8+, or CD8+CD57+ T cells (not recorded which) from PBMCs. The CDR3 reads CASSEASGSYNEQFF. In nucleotides, the CDR3 is TGTGCCAGCAGTGAAGCGAGCGGGTCCTACAATGAGCAGTTCTTC.